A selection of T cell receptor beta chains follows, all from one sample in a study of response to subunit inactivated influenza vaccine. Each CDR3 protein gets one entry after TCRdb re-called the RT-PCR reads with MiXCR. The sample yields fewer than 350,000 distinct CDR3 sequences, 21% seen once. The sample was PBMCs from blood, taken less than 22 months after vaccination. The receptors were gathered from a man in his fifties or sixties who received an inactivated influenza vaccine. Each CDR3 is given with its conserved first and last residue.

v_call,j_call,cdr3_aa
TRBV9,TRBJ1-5,CASSVGPDYNQPQHF
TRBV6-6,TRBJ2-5,CASSTGGATTQYF
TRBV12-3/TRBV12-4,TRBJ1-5,CASSEEQFQPQHF
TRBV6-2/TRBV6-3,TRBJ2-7,CASSLGQGLSYEQYF
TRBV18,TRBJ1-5,CASSPPEGYSNQPQHF
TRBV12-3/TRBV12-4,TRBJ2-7,CASSLETGWYEQYF
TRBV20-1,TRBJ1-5,CSASTGSDQPQHF
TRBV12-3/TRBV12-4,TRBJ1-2,CASSNRLGYTF
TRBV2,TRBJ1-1,CASSEVRQEETEAFF
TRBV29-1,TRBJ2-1,CSVAPRTYNEQFF
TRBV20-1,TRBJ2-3,CSARTGGELADTQYF
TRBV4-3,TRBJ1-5,CASSQERINQPQHF
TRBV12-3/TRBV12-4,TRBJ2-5,CASSLGLAGAETQYF
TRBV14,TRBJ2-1,CASSQLAGVGYNEQFF
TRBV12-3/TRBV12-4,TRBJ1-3,CASSEGQSSGNTIYF
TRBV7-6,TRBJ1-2,CASSVDAGRTYGYTF
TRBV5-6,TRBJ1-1,CASSFYTPFDTEAFF
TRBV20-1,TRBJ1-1,CSARERPGQGVWGEGTEAFF
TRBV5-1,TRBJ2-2,CASSVRVDTGELFF
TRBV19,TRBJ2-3,CATTWGGEQYF
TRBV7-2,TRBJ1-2,CASSFQGQRYGYTF
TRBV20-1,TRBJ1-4,CSPRQATNEKLFF
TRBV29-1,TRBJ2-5,CSVESWQGLFWTQYF
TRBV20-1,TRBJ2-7,CSARKSLAVYEQYF
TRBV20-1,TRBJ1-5,CSAAANHRNQPQHF
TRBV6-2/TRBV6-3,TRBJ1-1,CASRTRDREPAFF
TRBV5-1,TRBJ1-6,CASSLLGQGAPALHF
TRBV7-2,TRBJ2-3,CASSYGDQSQYF
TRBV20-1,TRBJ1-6,CSQTAGTYNSPLHF
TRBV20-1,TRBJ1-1,CSARVGQGNTEAFF
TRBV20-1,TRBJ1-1,CSANVNRHHTEAFF
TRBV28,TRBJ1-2,CASSRPSGVWYGYTF
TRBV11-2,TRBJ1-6,CASSLASGSSNSPLHF
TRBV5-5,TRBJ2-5,CASSLAAPETQYF
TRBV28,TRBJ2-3,CASSSIGGGPDTQYF